This TCR beta chain was sequenced for a study of OX40 agonist ivuxolimab in advanced cancers. As for the study more broadly: The costimulatory receptor OX40 (CD134) was targeted by ivuxolimab, a fully human IgG2 agonistic monoclonal antibody. Intravenous ivuxolimab was administered to patients every 2 weeks at six dose levels: 0.01, 0.1, 0.3, 1.5, 3 and 10 mg/kg. Among the approximately 50 dose-escalation patients, around 19 had hepatocellular carcinoma, 15 melanoma, 9 renal cell carcinoma and 9 head and neck cancer. In the dose-escalation cohort, 75% to 85% of patients were male, and the mean age was around 65 years with a range of roughly 20 to 85. Patients were allowed to have had prior anti-PD-1, anti-PD-L1 or anti-CTLA-4 therapy, and less than 45% of the dose-escalation patients had previously received checkpoint inhibitors. Partial responses were achieved by three dose-escalation patients, of whom one had hepatocellular carcinoma and two had cutaneous melanoma. The point of sequencing TCRbeta in the periphery was to test whether ivuxolimab changed TCR sequence diversity and drove clonal T-cell expansion. The paper reports the monotherapy dose-escalation portion (N of about 50 patients) of the phase I ivuxolimab trial.

Genomic DNA was extracted from sorted cells for sequencing of the TCRbeta CDR3 region. The immunoSEQ Assay was used for sequencing of TCRbeta CDR3 regions. The table comes from immuneACCESS by way of TCRdb, which keeps in-frame sequences with V and J called. Part of the clones is missing from these tables; in studies checked, under half for an unresolved V gene and the rest for unknown reasons. This sample comprises over 80,000 clones, approximately 80% of them detected only once. About 5.5% of the sample is held by the ten biggest clonotypes. In its sample, this clone was seen once. No antigen is known for it. No base quality values were provided; no much bigger clone lies one nucleotide off. Beyond this particular receptor, the publication reports: Low levels of normalized T-cell clonal expansion were also seen in some nonresponding patients. At doses of 0.1 to 3.0 mg/kg, clonal expansion of both CD4+ and CD8+ T cells in blood was seen between baseline and week 6. Which antigens the clonally expanded peripheral T cells were specific for was not determined. Partial responders in the 0.1-3.0 mg/kg groups had among the lowest normalized peripheral clonal expansion, especially among CD8+ T cells. After ivuxolimab, more expanded clones were found on average in CD8+ T cells than in CD4+ T cells.

The trial excluded patients who had a history of autoimmune disease or who were on systemic immunosuppression. In every dose cohort, peripheral blood was drawn for TCR sequencing at baseline, cycle 4 day 1, and cycle 7 day 1. Samples were obtained from an open-label, multicenter, first-in-human phase I dose-escalation trial of ivuxolimab. Adults with locally advanced or metastatic head and neck squamous cell, hepatocellular, melanoma or renal cell carcinoma were enrolled in the trial. Before TCR sequencing, CD4+ and CD8+ T cells were separately sorted from peripheral blood. V and J are trimmed by 3 bases and 1 base, and the gene matches miss 9 bases of the junction. There are 17 amino acids in the CDR3, from cysteine to phenylalanine inclusive. The retained sequence is limited to the CDR3, 51 bases, with the frame set at the first base. Sequences KGHSH (CDR1) and LQKENI (CDR2) are obtained from the germline V gene.

Source: CD4+ or CD8+ T cells sorted from blood, taken in a trial of the OX40 agonist ivuxolimab. The sequence joins TRBV18 to TRBJ2-3; TRBD1 lines up with 8 middle nucleotides. This clonotype originated in an adult with an advanced solid tumor such as melanoma, head and neck, liver or kidney cancer. The CDR3 region reads CASSPNFGQGGTDTQYF. The nucleotide sequence is TGTGCCAGCTCACCCAACTTTGGACAGGGAGGCACAGATACGCAGTATTTT.